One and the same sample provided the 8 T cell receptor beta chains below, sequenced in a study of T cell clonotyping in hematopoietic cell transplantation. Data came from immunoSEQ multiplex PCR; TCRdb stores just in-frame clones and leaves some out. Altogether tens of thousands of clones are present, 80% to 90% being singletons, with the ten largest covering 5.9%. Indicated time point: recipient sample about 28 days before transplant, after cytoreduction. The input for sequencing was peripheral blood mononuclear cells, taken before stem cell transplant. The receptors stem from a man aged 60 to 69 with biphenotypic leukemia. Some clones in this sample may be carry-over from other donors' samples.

The CDR3 DNA reads TGTGCCAGCAGCTTAAGGCCCGGCGGTGTCACCGGGGAGCTGTTTTTT. This codes for CASSLRPGGVTGELFF. The V gene is TRBV7-2, the J gene TRBJ2-2; D is ambiguous. CDR3 length: 16 amino acids. Trimming took off 2 bases at V and 4 bases at J, with 14 bases between the two ends. Germline V gives CDR1 SGHTA, CDR2 FQGNSA.

The CDR3 protein is CASRLRWQGDTEAFF. CDR3 nucleotides: TGTGCCAGCAGATTACGGTGGCAGGGTGACACTGAAGCTTTCTTT. This chain uses TRBV6-5 with TRBJ1-1; possible D gene TRBD1, 5 bases. CDR3 length: 15 amino acids. Germline V gene data show CDR1 as MNHEY and CDR2 as SVGAGI. The V end was cut by 6 bases, the J end by 3 bases, with 17 bases between.

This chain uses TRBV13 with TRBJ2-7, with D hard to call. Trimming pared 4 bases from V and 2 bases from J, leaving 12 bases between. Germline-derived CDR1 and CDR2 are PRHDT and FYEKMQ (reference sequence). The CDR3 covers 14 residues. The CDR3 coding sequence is TGTGCCAGCAGCTCCCGGTCAGGTACCTACGAGCAGTACTTC. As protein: CASSSRSGTYEQYF.

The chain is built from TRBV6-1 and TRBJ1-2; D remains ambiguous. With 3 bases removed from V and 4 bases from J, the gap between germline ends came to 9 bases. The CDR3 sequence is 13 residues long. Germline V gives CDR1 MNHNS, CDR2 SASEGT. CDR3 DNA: TGTGCCAGCAGTGACCCTCGCGGCTATGGCTACACCTTC. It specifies CASSDPRGYGYTF.

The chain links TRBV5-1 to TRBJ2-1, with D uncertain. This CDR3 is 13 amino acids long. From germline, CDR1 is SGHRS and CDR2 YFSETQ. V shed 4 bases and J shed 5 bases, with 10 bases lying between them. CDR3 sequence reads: CASSLLRNNEQFF. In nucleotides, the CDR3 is TGCGCCAGCAGCCTGCTCCGAAACAATGAGCAGTTCTTC.

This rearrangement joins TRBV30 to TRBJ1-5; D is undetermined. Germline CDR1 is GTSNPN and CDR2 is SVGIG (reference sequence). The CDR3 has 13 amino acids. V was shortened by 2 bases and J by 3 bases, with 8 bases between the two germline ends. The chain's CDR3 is CAWSLRNNQPQHF. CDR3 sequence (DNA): TGTGCCTGGAGTTTAAGAAACAATCAGCCCCAGCATTTT.

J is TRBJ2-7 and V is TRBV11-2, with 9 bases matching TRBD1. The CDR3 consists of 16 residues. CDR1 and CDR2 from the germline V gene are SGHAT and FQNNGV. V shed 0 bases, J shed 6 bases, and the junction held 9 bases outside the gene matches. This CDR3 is CASSLDRWTGAAEQYF. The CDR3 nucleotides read TGTGCCAGCAGCTTAGATCGTTGGACAGGGGCGGCCGAGCAGTACTTC.

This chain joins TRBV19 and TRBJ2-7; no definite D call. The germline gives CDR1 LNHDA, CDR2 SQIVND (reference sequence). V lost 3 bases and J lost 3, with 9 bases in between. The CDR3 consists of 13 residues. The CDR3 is CASSIQVGYEQYF. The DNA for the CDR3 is TGTGCCAGTAGTATTCAGGTCGGCTACGAGCAGTACTTC.